The next 25 T cell receptor beta chains were all read from a single sample in a study of OX40 agonist ivuxolimab in advanced cancers. Clones were read by immunoSEQ multiplex PCR, and TCRdb kept only the in-frame ones, dropping some. The sample has about 40,000 clones; approximately 80% are singletons. This sample comprised CD4+ or CD8+ T cells sorted from blood, obtained in a trial of the OX40 agonist ivuxolimab. The receptors originated from an adult with an advanced solid tumor such as melanoma, head and neck, liver or kidney cancer.

There are a few counts of this clone. J is TRBJ2-5 and V is TRBV2, with 9 bases that match TRBD2. The CDR3 runs 16 residues. V shed 6 bases and J 2 bases; nucleotides not matched to a gene: 10. The germline V gene has CDR1 SNHLY and CDR2 FYNNEI. In DNA form, the CDR3 reads TGTGCCAGCAGCCTAAATAGCGGGAGAGGGCAAGAGACCCAGTACTTC. It specifies CASSLNSGRGQETQYF.

This clone has more than one count but fewer than ten. The gene calls are TRBV27 and TRBJ1-5; D might be TRBD1 (5 bases). V was cut by 3 bases and J by 0 bases, with 9 bases left in between. The CDR3 has 15 amino acids. Germline lookup yields CDR1 MNHEY and CDR2 SMNVEV (reference sequence). The CDR3 DNA reads TGTGCCAGCAGTTTGACAGTACTTAGCAATCAGCCCCAGCATTTT. Protein product: CASSLTVLSNQPQHF.

This chain uses TRBV5-1 with TRBJ2-7; TRBD2 might be the D (6 bases). The germline V and J ends were trimmed by 5 bases and 5 bases, with 14 bases remaining between them. Germline loops: CDR1 SGHRS, CDR2 YFSETQ. CDR3 length: 13 amino acids. In DNA form, the CDR3 reads TGCGCCAGCAGTTTCCGGGAGCCGCACGAGCAGTACTTC. Translation: CASSFREPHEQYF.

The J gene is TRBJ2-3, the V gene TRBV15; 11 bases line up with TRBD2. The V gene end was trimmed by 2 bases and the J gene end by 1 base; junction bases not matched to a gene: 2. CDR1 and CDR2 from the germline V gene are LNHNV and YYDKDF (reference sequence). CDR3 length: 16 amino acids. CDR3 coding DNA: TGTGCCACCAGCAGAAGGGGACTAGCGGGCACAGATACGCAGTATTTT. Amino acids: CATSRRGLAGTDTQYF.

The chain combines TRBV5-8 with TRBJ2-5, with D tentatively TRBD2 (5 bases). The CDR3 runs 13 residues. The ends were cut back, 4 bases at V and 4 bases at J, with 11 bases in the middle. CDR1 and CDR2 (germline): SGHTS, YDEGEE. The CDR3 DNA sequence: TGTGCCAGCAGCCAACTAGATACAGAGACCCAGTACTTC. Residues: CASSQLDTETQYF.

The chain carries TRBV2 and TRBJ1-2; 8 bases match TRBD1. Per the germline V gene, CDR1 is SNHLY and CDR2 is FYNNEI. Losses at the gene ends were 8 bases for V and 1 base for J; bases not matched to a gene: 6. The CDR3 is 14 residues long. CDR3 in DNA: TGTGCCAGCTTTGACAGGGGACTTAACTATGGCTACACCTTC. Its protein product is CASFDRGLNYGYTF.

The CDR3 nucleotides read TGCGCCAGCAGCCCCCTGGGAGACTACAATGAGCAGTTCTTC. Amino acid sequence: CASSPLGDYNEQFF. The chain has TRBV5-1 and TRBJ2-1; a possible D gene is TRBD2 (5 bases). Trimming pared 4 bases from V and 3 bases from J, leaving 11 bases between. The CDR3 sequence is 14 residues long. Germline V gene lookup returns CDR1 SGHRS and CDR2 YFSETQ.

J is TRBJ2-7 and V is TRBV2; 9 nucleotides match TRBD2. In germline, CDR1 is SNHLY, CDR2 FYNNEI. V dropped 8 bases and J dropped 3; count of bases not matched to a gene: 11. The CDR3 totals 15 residues. The CDR3 DNA reads as TGTGCCAGCGGACAGAATAGCGGGGGCTTCTACGAGCAGTACTTC. It yields the protein CASGQNSGGFYEQYF.

The chain has TRBV30 and TRBJ2-3; D is uncertain. Germline values: CDR1 GTSNPN, CDR2 SVGIG (reference sequence). The ends were cut back, 6 bases at V and 4 bases at J, with 11 bases in the middle. CDR3 length equals 12 residues. This chain's CDR3 is CACDWGADTQYF. The CDR3 nucleotides read TGTGCCTGTGACTGGGGTGCAGATACGCAGTATTTT.

The chain joins TRBV5-1 to TRBJ2-3; no clear D gene. Germline V gene data show CDR1 as SGHRS and CDR2 as YFSETQ. V was cut by 0 bases and J by 0 bases, with 5 bases left in between. The CDR3 consists of 14 residues. The CDR3, as DNA: TGCGCCAGCAGCTTGGTTGGTAGCACAGATACGCAGTATTTT. It codes for CASSLVGSTDTQYF.

By share, this clone ranks as medium-sized. V gene TRBV5-4 combines with J gene TRBJ1-1, with D perhaps matching TRBD1 (6 bases). This CDR3 has 14 amino acids. CDR1 and CDR2 (germline): SGHNT, YYREEE (reference sequence). Trimming cost V 4 bases and J 4 bases, with 14 bases left between them. The CDR3 sequence is CASSVDSSSTEAFF. The DNA of the CDR3 is TGTGCCAGCAGCGTGGACAGTTCCTCCACTGAAGCTTTCTTT.

The J gene is TRBJ2-3, the V gene TRBV6-5; TRBD2 agrees at 9 bases. CDR1 is MNHEY and CDR2 is SVGAGI in the germline V gene. The CDR3 is 13 amino acids. J lost 7 bases, V lost 8 bases, and 7 bases had no gene match. The CDR3 nucleotides are TGTGCCAGCGGTAGCGGGAGCGGAAATACGCAGTATTTT. Its protein is CASGSGSGNTQYF.

To note about this clone: The germline gene is not matched at one end of the junction; a read error may be the cause. The chain employs TRBV28 and TRBJ2-6; D unresolved. The CDR3 contains 18 residues. In germline, CDR1 is MDHEN, CDR2 SYDVKM. This CDR3 reads CASSLFSPDTKSGQRPDF. In nucleotides, the CDR3 is TGTGCCAGCAGTCTTTTCTCTCCTGACACAAAGTCGGGCCAACGTCCTGACTTC.

The rearrangement uses TRBV2 and TRBJ2-5, with TRBD2 identical over 8 bases. The V segment lost 7 bases and the J segment 5 bases; nucleotides outside the gene matches: 9. The CDR3 extends over 14 amino acids. The germline V gene encodes CDR1 SNHLY and CDR2 FYNNEI. In DNA form, the CDR3 reads TGTGCCAGCAACCCCTTTAGCGGGAAGGAGACCCAGTACTTC. This encodes CASNPFSGKETQYF.

This sequence joins TRBV9 and TRBJ2-4, with D unclear. Deletions cut 0 bases from V and 2 bases from J, with 12 bases between. Germline values: CDR1 SGDLS, CDR2 YYNGEE. This CDR3 has 16 residues. The CDR3 here is CASSVEEGGTKNIQYF. The CDR3 DNA reads TGTGCCAGCAGCGTAGAGGAAGGCGGTACCAAAAACATTCAGTACTTC.

The rearrangement uses TRBV5-1 and TRBJ2-7; D is undetermined. V was shortened by 1 base and J by 4 bases, with 12 bases between the two germline ends. This CDR3 is built from 14 residues. Germline loops: CDR1 SGHRS, CDR2 YFSETQ. CDR3 residues: CASSLSLSLYEQYF. The CDR3 DNA reads TGCGCCAGCAGCTTGTCACTCAGCCTTTACGAGCAGTACTTC.

This clone was observed a handful of times. The chain combines TRBV11-2 with TRBJ2-1; D is undetermined. This CDR3 is 13 amino acids long. The ends were cut back, 0 bases at V and 5 bases at J, with 5 bases in the middle. CDR1 is SGHAT and CDR2 is FQNNGV in the germline V gene. The CDR3 nucleotides read TGTGCCAGCAGCTTAGATGGGAACAATGAGCAGTTCTTC. Protein product: CASSLDGNNEQFF. Full variable domain (outside the CDR3, taken from reference TRBV11-2 and TRBJ2-1): EAGVAQSPRYKIIEKRQSVAFWCNPISGHATLYWYQQILGQGPKLLIQFQNNGVVDDSQLPKDRFSAERLKGVDSTLKIQPAKLEDSAVYLCASSLDGNNEQFFGPGTRLTVL.

The chain uses TRBV7-2 and TRBJ1-2; a weak D match, TRBD1 (5 bases). Germline-derived CDR1 and CDR2 are SGHTA and FQGNSA. Between the trimmed V and J ends, which lost 2 bases and 4 bases, there was a span of 11 bases. This CDR3 spans 14 amino acids. The CDR3 coding sequence is TGTGCCAGCAGCTTAAGGCGGGGACTCTATGGCTACACCTTC. The encoded protein is CASSLRRGLYGYTF.

This clone was counted only a few times. The chain couples TRBV30 to TRBJ2-7; D is perhaps TRBD2 (5 bases). Germline-derived CDR1 and CDR2 are GTSNPN and SVGIG (reference sequence). The CDR3 sequence is 11 residues long. V was cut by 3 bases and J by 7 bases, with 10 bases left in between. The CDR3: CAWSQDSEQYF. The CDR3 DNA reads TGTGCCTGGAGCCAGGACTCTGAGCAGTACTTC.

The chain recombines TRBV9 with TRBJ2-7; no clear D. The length of the CDR3 is 13 residues. Deletions cut 4 bases from V and 3 bases from J, with 11 bases between. Germline V gene lookup returns CDR1 SGDLS and CDR2 YYNGEE. CDR3: CASSSTDGYEQYF. The CDR3 DNA is TGTGCCAGCAGCTCTACGGACGGCTACGAGCAGTACTTC.

The chain couples TRBV2 to TRBJ1-3; 8 bases agree with TRBD1. Germline-derived CDR1 and CDR2 are SNHLY and FYNNEI. This CDR3 comprises 13 residues. With V trimmed by 5 bases and J by 4 bases, 1 base remained unmatched. The CDR3 DNA follows: TGTGCCAGCAGTCGACAGGGGGGAAACACCATATATTTT. Encoded protein: CASSRQGGNTIYF.

The V gene is TRBV7-8, the J gene TRBJ2-5; TRBD1 aligns across 8 bases. Judging by the DNA end, TRBJ2-7 fits better; the J call may be wrong. This CDR3 has 13 amino acids. From germline, CDR1 is SGHVS and CDR2 FQNEAQ. CDR3 DNA: TGTGCCAGCAGCTCCGGACAGGGCGGCGAGCAGTACTTC. Amino acid sequence: CASSSGQGGEQYF.

The V and J genes are TRBV7-2 and TRBJ2-3, with TRBD2 matching over 12 bases. The CDR3 loop spans 14 amino acids. V lost 3 bases to trimming and J lost 5 bases; unmatched junction nucleotides: 0. Germline V gene sequence: CDR1 SGHTA, CDR2 FQGNSA. The CDR3 loop is CASSLGLAGDTQYF. The DNA of the CDR3 is TGTGCCAGCAGCTTGGGACTAGCGGGAGATACGCAGTATTTT. Full variable domain (remainder filled in from reference TRBV7-2 and TRBJ2-3): GAGVSQSPSNKVTEKGKDVELRCDPISGHTALYWYRQSLGQGLEFLIYFQGNSAPDKSGLPSDRFSAERTGGSVSTLTIQRTQQEDSAVYLCASSLGLAGDTQYFGPGTRLTVL.

This clone was counted a few times. The V call is TRBV28, the J call TRBJ1-1; D is uncertain. Trimming left V 3 bases short and J 4 bases short, with 6 bases between. CDR3 length equals 12 residues. CDR1 and CDR2 (germline): MDHEN, SYDVKM. In DNA, the CDR3 is TGTGCCAGCAGTTTTGGAGGCACTGAAGCTTTCTTT. It yields the protein CASSFGGTEAFF.

This clone is termed medium-sized. The genes are TRBV2 and TRBJ1-5, with unresolved D. The CDR3 contains 13 residues. Trimming removed 6 bases at V and 3 bases at J, with 9 bases between. In germline, CDR1 is SNHLY, CDR2 FYNNEI. The CDR3 sequence is CASRVLVNQPQHF. CDR3 nucleotide sequence: TGTGCCAGCAGGGTGCTAGTCAATCAGCCCCAGCATTTT.